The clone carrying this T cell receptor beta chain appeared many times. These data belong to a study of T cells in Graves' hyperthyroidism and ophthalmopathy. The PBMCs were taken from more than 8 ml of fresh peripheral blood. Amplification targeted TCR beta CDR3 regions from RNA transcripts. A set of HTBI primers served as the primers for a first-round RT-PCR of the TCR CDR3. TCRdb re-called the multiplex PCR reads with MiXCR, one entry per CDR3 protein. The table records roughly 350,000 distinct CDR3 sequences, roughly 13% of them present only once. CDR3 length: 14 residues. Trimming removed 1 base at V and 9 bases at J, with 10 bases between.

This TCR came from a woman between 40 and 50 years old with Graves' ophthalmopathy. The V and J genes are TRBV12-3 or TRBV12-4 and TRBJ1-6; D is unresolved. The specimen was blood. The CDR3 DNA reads TGTGCCAGCAGTTTAGAGGGTTATTTTTCACCCCTCCACTTT. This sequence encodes CASSLEGYFSPLHF.